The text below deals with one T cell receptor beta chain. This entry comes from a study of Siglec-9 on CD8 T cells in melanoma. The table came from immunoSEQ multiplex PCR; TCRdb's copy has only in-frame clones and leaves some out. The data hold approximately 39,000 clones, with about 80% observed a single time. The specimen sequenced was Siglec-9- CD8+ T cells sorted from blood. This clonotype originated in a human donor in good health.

DNA of the CDR3: TGTGCCAGCAGCCTTCGACAGGGGGCTAACATTCAGTACTTC. Translated: CASSLRQGANIQYF. The rearrangement uses TRBV9 and TRBJ2-4, with 10 bases matching TRBD1. Per germline, CDR1 SGDLS and CDR2 YYNGEE. This CDR3 has 14 amino acids. Losses at the gene ends were 4 bases for V and 7 bases for J; bases not matched to a gene: 5.